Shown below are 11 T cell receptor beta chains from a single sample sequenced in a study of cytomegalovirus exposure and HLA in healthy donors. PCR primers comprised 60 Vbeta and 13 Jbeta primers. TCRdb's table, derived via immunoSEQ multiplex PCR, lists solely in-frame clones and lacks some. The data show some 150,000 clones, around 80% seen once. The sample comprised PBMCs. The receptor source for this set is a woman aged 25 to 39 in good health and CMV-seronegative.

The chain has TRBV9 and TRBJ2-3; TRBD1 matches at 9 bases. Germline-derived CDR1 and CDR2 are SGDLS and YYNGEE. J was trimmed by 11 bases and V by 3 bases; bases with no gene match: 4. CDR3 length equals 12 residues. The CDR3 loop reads CASSAGTGMQYF. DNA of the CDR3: TGTGCCAGCAGCGCCGGGACAGGGATGCAGTATTTT. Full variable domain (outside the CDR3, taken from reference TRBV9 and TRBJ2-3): DSGVTQTPKHLITATGQRVTLRCSPRSGDLSVYWYQQSLDQGLQFLIQYYNGEERAKGNILERFSAQQFPDLHSELNLSSLELGDSALYFCASSAGTGMQYFGPGTRLTVL.

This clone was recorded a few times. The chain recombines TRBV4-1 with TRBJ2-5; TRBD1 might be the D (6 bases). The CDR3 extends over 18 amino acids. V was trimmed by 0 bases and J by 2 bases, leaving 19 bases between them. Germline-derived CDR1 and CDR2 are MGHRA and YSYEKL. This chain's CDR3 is CASSQDPWTRRGQETQYF. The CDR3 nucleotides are TGCGCCAGCAGCCAAGATCCCTGGACCCGTAGGGGGCAAGAGACCCAGTACTTC.

The CDR3 protein is CASSQGTSGRAYEQYF. The DNA of the CDR3 is TGTGCCAGCAGCCAAGGGACTAGCGGGAGGGCCTACGAGCAGTACTTC. The chain joins TRBV4-2 to TRBJ2-7, with TRBD2 matching over 15 bases. The ends lost 1 base at V and 2 bases at J; junction bases unmatched: 0. This CDR3 comprises 16 residues. Germline V CDR1 and CDR2: LGHNA, YNFKEQ.

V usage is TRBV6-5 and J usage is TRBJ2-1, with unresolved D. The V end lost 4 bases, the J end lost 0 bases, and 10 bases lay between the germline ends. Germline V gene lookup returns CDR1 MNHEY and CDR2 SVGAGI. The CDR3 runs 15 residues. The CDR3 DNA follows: TGTGCCAGCAGTTTAGTACCGAGCTCCTACAATGAGCAGTTCTTC. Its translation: CASSLVPSSYNEQFF.

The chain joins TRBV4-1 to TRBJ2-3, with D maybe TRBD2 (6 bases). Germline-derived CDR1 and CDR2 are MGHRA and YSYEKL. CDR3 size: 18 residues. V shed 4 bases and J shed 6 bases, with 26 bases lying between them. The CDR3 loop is CASSLPRAARGTGDTQYF. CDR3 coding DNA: TGCGCCAGCAGCCTCCCAAGGGCGGCCCGCGGGACTGGGGATACGCAGTATTTT.

For the CDR3, the DNA is TGTGCCAGCAGCCTGAGACAGGGGACCTACAATGAGCAGTTCTTC. It yields the protein CASSLRQGTYNEQFF. The genes are TRBV5-8 and TRBJ2-1; 8 positions match TRBD1. Looked up from germline, CDR1 is SGHTS and CDR2 is YDEGEE. This CDR3 region has 15 residues. Unmatched junction bases numbered 5, after V lost 4 bases and J lost 2 bases.

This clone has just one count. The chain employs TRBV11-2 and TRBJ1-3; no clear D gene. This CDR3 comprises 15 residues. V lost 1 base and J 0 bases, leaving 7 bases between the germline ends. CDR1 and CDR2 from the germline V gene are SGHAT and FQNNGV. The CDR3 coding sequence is TGTGCCAGCAGCTTAGCACACCTCTCTGGAAACACCATATATTTT. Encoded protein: CASSLAHLSGNTIYF. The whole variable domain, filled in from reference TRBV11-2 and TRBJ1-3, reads EAGVAQSPRYKIIEKRQSVAFWCNPISGHATLYWYQQILGQGPKLLIQFQNNGVVDDSQLPKDRFSAERLKGVDSTLKIQPAKLEDSAVYLCASSLAHLSGNTIYFGEGSWLTVV.

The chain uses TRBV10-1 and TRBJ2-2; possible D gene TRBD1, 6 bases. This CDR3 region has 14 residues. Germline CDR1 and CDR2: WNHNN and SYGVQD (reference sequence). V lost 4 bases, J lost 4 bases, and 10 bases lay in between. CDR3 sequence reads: CASSAGQSTGELFF. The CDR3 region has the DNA TGCGCCAGCAGTGCAGGACAGAGCACCGGGGAGCTGTTTTTT.

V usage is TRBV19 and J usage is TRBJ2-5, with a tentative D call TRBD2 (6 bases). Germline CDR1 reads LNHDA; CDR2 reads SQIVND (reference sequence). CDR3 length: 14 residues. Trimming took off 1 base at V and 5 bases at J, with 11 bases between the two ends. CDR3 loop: CASSIGRGGETQYF. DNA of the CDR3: TGTGCCAGTAGTATAGGGCGGGGAGGCGAGACCCAGTACTTC.

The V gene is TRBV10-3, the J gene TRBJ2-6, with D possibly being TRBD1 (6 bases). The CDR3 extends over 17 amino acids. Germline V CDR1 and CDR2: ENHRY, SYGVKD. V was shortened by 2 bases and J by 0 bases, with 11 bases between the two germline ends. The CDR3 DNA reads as TGTGCCATCAGTGAGAGGAGGACAGCCTCTGGGGCCAACGTCCTGACTTTC. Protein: CAISERRTASGANVLTF.

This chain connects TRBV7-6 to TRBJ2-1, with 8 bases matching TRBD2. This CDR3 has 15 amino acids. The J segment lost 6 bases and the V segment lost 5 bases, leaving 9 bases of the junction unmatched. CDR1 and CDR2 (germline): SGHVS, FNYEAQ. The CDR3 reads CASSRSLAGFNEQFF. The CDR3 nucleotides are TGTGCCAGCAGCCGATCTCTAGCGGGTTTCAATGAGCAGTTCTTC. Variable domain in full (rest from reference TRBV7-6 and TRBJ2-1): GAGVSQSPRYKVTKRGQDVALRCDPISGHVSLYWYRQALGQGPEFLTYFNYEAQQDKSGLPNDRFSAERPEGSISTLTIQRTEQRDSAMYRCASSRSLAGFNEQFFGPGTRLTVL.